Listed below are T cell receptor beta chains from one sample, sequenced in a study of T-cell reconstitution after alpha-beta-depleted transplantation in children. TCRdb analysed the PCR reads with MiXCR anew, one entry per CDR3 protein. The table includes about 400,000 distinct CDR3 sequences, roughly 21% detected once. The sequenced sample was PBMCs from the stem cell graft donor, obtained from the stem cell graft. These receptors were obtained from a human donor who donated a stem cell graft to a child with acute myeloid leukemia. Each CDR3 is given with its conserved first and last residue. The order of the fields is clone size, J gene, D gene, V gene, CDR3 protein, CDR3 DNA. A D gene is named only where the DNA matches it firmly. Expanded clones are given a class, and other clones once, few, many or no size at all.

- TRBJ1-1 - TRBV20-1 CSARDLAPSNTEAFF TGCAGTGCTAGAGATCTGGCACCCTCGAACACTGAAGCTTTCTTT
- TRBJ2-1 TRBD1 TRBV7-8 CASSDRLTTGGRYNEQFF TGTGCCAGCAGCGATAGACTTACGACAGGGGGCAGATACAATGAGCAGTTCTTC
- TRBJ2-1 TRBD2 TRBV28 CASVASGRKVVGSYNEQFF TGTGCCAGCGTGGCTAGCGGGAGAAAAGTAGTGGGGTCCTACAATGAGCAGTTCTTC
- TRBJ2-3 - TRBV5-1 CASSLASSITDTQYF TGCGCCAGCAGCTTGGCTAGCTCGATCACAGATACGCAGTATTTT
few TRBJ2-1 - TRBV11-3 CASRLGSGADNEQFF TGTGCCAGCAGGCTGGGGAGCGGAGCTGACAATGAGCAGTTCTTC
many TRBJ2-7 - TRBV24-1 CATPGTLYDEQYF TGTGCCACCCCCGGGACACTCTACGACGAGCAGTACTTC
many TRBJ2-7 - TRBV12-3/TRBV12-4 CASSWSGDSYEQYF TGTGCCAGCAGTTGGTCAGGGGACTCCTACGAGCAGTACTTC
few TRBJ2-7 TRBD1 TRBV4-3 CASSQKTGGGEQYF TGCGCCAGCAGCCAGAAGACAGGGGGCGGTGAGCAGTACTTC
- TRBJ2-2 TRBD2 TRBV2 CASSGLAAQRGTGELFF TGTGCCAGCAGTGGCTTAGCGGCCCAGCGGGGGACCGGGGAGCTGTTTTTT
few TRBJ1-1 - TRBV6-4 CASRAELTGTEAFF TGTGCCAGCAGGGCCGAGTTAACTGGGACTGAAGCTTTCTTT
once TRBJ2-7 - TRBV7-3 CASSLMAGPYEQYF TGTGCCAGCAGCTTAATGGCGGGACCCTACGAGCAGTACTTC
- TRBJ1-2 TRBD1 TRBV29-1 CSVPGQGFAGYTF TGCAGCGTACCGGGACAGGGGTTCGCTGGCTACACCTTC
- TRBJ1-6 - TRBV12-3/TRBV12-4 CASSSGEGAPLHF TGTGCCAGCAGTTCGGGGGAGGGAGCACCCCTCCACTTT
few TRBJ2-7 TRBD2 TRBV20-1 CSARTSGRAEQYF TGCAGTGCCAGGACTAGCGGGAGGGCCGAGCAGTACTTC
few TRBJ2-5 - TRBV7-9 CASSPQAYQETQYF TGTGCCAGCAGCCCACAGGCGTACCAAGAGACCCAGTACTTC
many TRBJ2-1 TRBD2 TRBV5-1 CASRLDPGGYNEQFF TGCGCCAGCCGGTTAGATCCGGGAGGTTACAATGAGCAGTTCTTC
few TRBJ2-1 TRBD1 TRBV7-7 CASSLSRDRGYNEQFF TGTGCCAGCAGCCTCAGTAGGGACAGGGGGTACAATGAGCAGTTCTTC
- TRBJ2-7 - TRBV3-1 CASSLARGGSYEQYF TGTGCCAGCAGCCTAGCCCGGGGCGGCTCCTACGAGCAGTACTTC
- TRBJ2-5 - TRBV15 CATSRQKGRDETQYF TGTGCCACCAGCAGGCAAAAGGGCAGGGACGAGACCCAGTACTTC
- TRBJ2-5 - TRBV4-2 CASSQDRRGLALLGTQYF TGTGCCAGCAGCCAAGACCGGCGAGGGCTAGCCCTATTGGGGACCCAGTACTTC
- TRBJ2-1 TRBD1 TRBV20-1 CSATGQGWNEQFF TGCAGTGCTACGGGACAGGGATGGAATGAGCAGTTCTTC
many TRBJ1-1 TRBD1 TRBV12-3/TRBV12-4 CASSSIGQGRKAFF TGTGCCAGCAGTTCGATAGGACAGGGGCGGAAAGCTTTCTTT
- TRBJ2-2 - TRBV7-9 CASSSTRGNTGELFF TGTGCCAGCAGCTCGACGCGGGGCAACACCGGGGAGCTGTTTTTT
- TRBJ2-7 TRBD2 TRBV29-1 CSVRGSGSFYEQYF TGCAGCGTTCGGGGTAGCGGGAGTTTTTACGAGCAGTACTTC
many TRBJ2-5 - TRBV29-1 CSVIRAGETQYF TGCAGCGTTATCAGGGCTGGGGAGACCCAGTACTTC
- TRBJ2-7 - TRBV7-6 CASRREAGSYEQYF TGTGCCAGCAGAAGAGAGGCGGGATCCTACGAGCAGTACTTC
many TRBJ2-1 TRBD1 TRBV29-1 CSVELDRGRNEQFF TGCAGCGTTGAATTGGACAGGGGGAGAAATGAGCAGTTCTTC
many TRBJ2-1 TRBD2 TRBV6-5 CASSYGLAGGFEQFF TGTGCCAGCAGTTACGGACTAGCGGGAGGGTTCGAGCAGTTCTTC